This record looks at one TCR beta chain sequence and its context. This record belongs to a study of CD8 T cells in Susac syndrome. This CDR3 spans 16 amino acids. V lost 5 bases to trimming and J lost 8 bases, with 24 bases between them. Germline-derived CDR1 and CDR2 are SGHAT and FQDESV (reference sequence). Reverse transcription of about 0.5 to 1 ug RNA was carried out with random hexamers. Multiplex PCR with immunoSEQ amplified the TCR beta CDR3 across 54 Vbeta and 13 Jbeta. TCRdb recomputed calls from the immunoSEQ multiplex PCR reads with MiXCR, one row per CDR3 protein. The sample lists about 180,000 distinct CDR3 sequences; 95% to 97% were seen once.

This clonotype was sampled from a human donor with Susac syndrome. What was sequenced was CD4+ T cells from PBMCs. The V and J genes are TRBV11-1 and TRBJ1-2; D unclear. The CDR3 region is CASSPGPVTATRGYTF. The CDR3 nucleotides read TGTGCCAGCAGCCCCGGGCCCGTAACAGCTACCCGGGGCTACACCTTC.